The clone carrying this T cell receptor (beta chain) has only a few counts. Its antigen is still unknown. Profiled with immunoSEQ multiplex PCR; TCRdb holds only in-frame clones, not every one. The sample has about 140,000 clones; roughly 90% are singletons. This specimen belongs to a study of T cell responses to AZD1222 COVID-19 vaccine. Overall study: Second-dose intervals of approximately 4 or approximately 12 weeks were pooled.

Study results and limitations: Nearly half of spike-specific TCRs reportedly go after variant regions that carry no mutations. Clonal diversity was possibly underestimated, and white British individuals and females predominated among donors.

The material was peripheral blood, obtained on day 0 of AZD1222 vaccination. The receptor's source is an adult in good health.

The CDR3 protein is CASSSGLAGYEQYF. The CDR3 DNA follows: TGTGCCAGCAGCTCCGGACTAGCGGGGTACGAGCAGTACTTC. This chain uses TRBV7-8 with TRBJ2-7, with 12 nucleotides matching TRBD2. V was clipped by 4 bases and J by 4 bases; unmatched bases: 2. Looked up from germline, CDR1 is SGHVS and CDR2 is FQNEAQ. CDR3 length equals 14 residues.